This T cell receptor beta chain came from a study of CD8+CD57+ T cells in acquired aplastic anemia. About the research overall: CD4+ and CD8+ cells, once sorted, gave DNA averaging around 3.2 ug. General study points: Patients and controls shared about 27 CD8+ CDR3 sequences.

Comments on this clonotype: Its antigen is unidentified. The junction departs from germline at one end; a sequencing error may be responsible.

The CDR3 consists of 16 residues. Germline CDR1 and CDR2: SNHLY and FYNNEI. Patients sequenced had flow cytometry evidence of CD8+CD57+ cell expansion. Acquired aplastic anemia of severe grade affected all patients. Prior therapy had not been administered to any patient at the time of blood sampling. TCR beta VDJ and CDR3 profiles were obtained from a genomic DNA template. From the reads, TCRdb called clonotypes with MiXCR, one entry per CDR3 protein. The sample has approximately 260,000 distinct CDR3 sequences, roughly 82% seen once; the top ten hold about two fifths. The origin of this receptor is a human donor with aplastic anemia. Source material: sorted CD4+, CD8+, or CD8+CD57+ T cells (not recorded which) from PBMCs. The chain recombines TRBV2 with TRBJ1-2, with D tentatively TRBD1 (6 bases). CDR3: CASGERDTDTQYGYPF. As DNA, the CDR3 is TGTGCCAGCGGCGAACGGGACACGGATACGCAGTATGGCTACCCCTTC.